This passage covers 29 T cell receptor beta chains from one sample sequenced in a study of beta chain features in type 1 diabetes. Study observations and caveats: In every one of the four CD4+ subsets, TCRB CDR3s were moderately but significantly shorter in Type 1 diabetes patients.

Antigen specificity for these receptors is unknown. Sequenced material consisted of expressed TCRB transcripts (all of the isolated RNA was reverse transcribed). Generated by immunoSEQ multiplex PCR, the TCRdb table keeps only in-frame clones and is missing some. Among about 41,000 clones, 66% were seen once, and the ten largest hold about 1.6%. The sequenced sample consisted of Tregs from blood. These receptor sequences come from a man aged 30 to 45 with type 1 diabetes. Some clones in this sample may be carry-over from other donors' samples.

This clone was counted a single time. The chain combines TRBV6-6 with TRBJ1-6; D is possibly TRBD1 (6 bases). Germline loops: CDR1 MNHNY, CDR2 SVGAGI (reference sequence). This CDR3 has 14 residues. V was shortened by 2 bases and J by 7 bases, with 9 bases between the two germline ends. In nucleotides, the CDR3 is TGTGCCAGCAGTTACGACAGGAGAAATTCACCCCTCCACTTT. Residues: CASSYDRRNSPLHF.

The chain couples TRBV29-1 to TRBJ2-5, with D unresolved. The CDR3 covers 13 residues. The germline CDR1 and CDR2 sequences are SQVTM and ANQGSEA. V lost 4 bases and J lost 6, with 15 bases in between. The CDR3 nucleotides read TGCAGCGTTGTGGGCAGAGTAGTGCAGACCCAGTACTTC. Amino acid sequence: CSVVGRVVQTQYF.

This clone was seen a few times. As DNA, the CDR3 is TGTGCCAGCAGGCAAACTAGCGATGAAGAGACCCAGTACTTC. It encodes CASRQTSDEETQYF. This sequence joins TRBV5-4 and TRBJ2-5; 7 bases align to TRBD2. The CDR3 contains 14 residues. The ends lost 5 bases at V and 3 bases at J; junction bases unmatched: 7. Germline CDR1 SGHNT, CDR2 YYREEE (reference sequence).

This clone was seen a few times. The rearrangement uses TRBV7-2 and TRBJ2-1, with 10 bases identical to TRBD2. After removal of 7 bases from V and 4 bases from J, the junction contained 10 bases not matched to a gene. Per germline, CDR1 SGHTA and CDR2 FQGNSA. The CDR3 sequence is 16 residues long. This CDR3 is CASNPPASGRYNEQFF. In nucleotides, the CDR3 is TGTGCCAGCAACCCCCCGGCTAGCGGGAGATACAATGAGCAGTTCTTC.

The chain links TRBV7-2 to TRBJ2-5; 10 bases align to TRBD2. Looked up from germline, CDR1 is SGHTA and CDR2 is FQGNSA. The CDR3 extends over 14 amino acids. J was trimmed by 6 bases and V by 5 bases; bases with no gene match: 6. DNA for the CDR3: TGTGCCAGCAGCCCTAGCGGGGGTAAACAGACCCAGTACTTC. Amino acids: CASSPSGGKQTQYF.

The gene calls are TRBV18 and TRBJ1-1; D call uncertain. CDR1 KGHSH and CDR2 LQKENI come from the germline V gene. Trimming took off 1 base at V and 8 bases at J, with 14 bases between the two ends. This CDR3 is 14 amino acids long. In DNA form, the CDR3 reads TGTGCCAGCTCACCACAGGCTGGGCCCCGCGAAGCTTTCTTT. As protein: CASSPQAGPREAFF.

The table lists this clone with a few counts. The chain combines TRBV5-1 with TRBJ2-3; perhaps TRBD2 as D (5 bases). This CDR3 has 16 residues. CDR1 SGHRS and CDR2 YFSETQ come from the germline V gene. The V gene lost 4 bases and the J gene lost 2 bases, with 17 bases spanning the gap. The CDR3, as DNA: TGCGCCAGCAGCCTTAGCGCCGGGATGTTCACAGATACGCAGTATTTT. This translates into CASSLSAGMFTDTQYF. The full variable domain, rest sourced from reference TRBV5-1 and TRBJ2-3, is KAGVTQTPRYLIKTRGQQVTLSCSPISGHRSVSWYQQTPGQGLQFLFEYFSETQRNKGNFPGRFSGRQFSNSRSEMNVSTLELGDSALYLCASSLSAGMFTDTQYFGPGTRLTVL.

CDR3 in DNA: TGTGCCAGCAGCGCCAGGGGGCCCGACATTGGCTACACCTTC. Translating it yields CASSARGPDIGYTF. The chain is built from TRBV7-9 and TRBJ1-2; 8 nucleotides line up with TRBD1. CDR3 length: 14 residues. V gave up 5 bases and J gave up 7 bases; unmatched junction bases: 9. CDR1 is SEHNR, CDR2 FQNEAQ, per germline (reference sequence).

The genes are TRBV28 and TRBJ2-5; 11 bases are shared with TRBD1. The germline gives CDR1 MDHEN, CDR2 SYDVKM. Germline trimming cut 5 bases from V and 5 bases from J; bases unmatched to any gene: 4. The CDR3 sequence is 14 residues long. The CDR3 region is CASSPDRGRETQYF. DNA of the CDR3: TGTGCCAGCAGTCCGGACAGGGGGCGCGAGACCCAGTACTTC.

This clone was seen only a few times. V and J are TRBV5-5 and TRBJ2-2; 8 positions agree with TRBD1. Germline loops: CDR1 SGHKS, CDR2 YYEKEE (reference sequence). Trimming at V came to 4 bases and at J to 1 base, leaving 6 bases not matched to a gene. This CDR3 has 16 residues. The CDR3 spells CASSTGQGGNTGELFF. In DNA form, the CDR3 reads TGTGCCAGCAGCACCGGACAGGGTGGGAACACCGGGGAGCTGTTTTTT.

The chain is built from TRBV9 and TRBJ1-3; TRBD1 matches 9 bases. This CDR3 is built from 16 residues. V lost 4 bases and J lost 2; bases outside the gene matches: 7. Germline V CDR1 and CDR2: SGDLS, YYNGEE. CDR3 coding DNA: TGTGCCAGCAGCATCTCGGGACAGGGCCCTGGAAACACCATATATTTT. This codes for CASSISGQGPGNTIYF.

The J gene is TRBJ2-5, the V gene TRBV5-6; the match to TRBD2 covers 9 bases. There are 14 residues in the CDR3. J gave up 4 bases and V 3 bases, and 4 bases lay outside the gene matches. Germline CDR1 and CDR2: SGHDT and YYEEEE. For the CDR3, the DNA is TGTGCCAGCAGCTCCTCGACTAGCGGAGAGACCCAGTACTTC. Amino acid sequence: CASSSSTSGETQYF.

The V and J genes are TRBV7-9 and TRBJ2-1, with D unclear. V dropped 0 bases and J dropped 1 base, with 10 bases sitting between them. Germline CDR1 and CDR2: SEHNR and FQNEAQ (reference sequence). The CDR3 has 16 residues. The CDR3 reads CASSLAAVTSYNEQFF. Here the CDR3 DNA reads TGTGCCAGCAGCTTAGCGGCGGTTACATCCTACAATGAGCAGTTCTTC.

This chain connects TRBV7-9 to TRBJ2-5; TRBD1 matches at 9 bases. The closer fit of TRBJ2-7 to the DNA end suggests the J call may be wrong. Germline V gene sequence: CDR1 SEHNR, CDR2 FQNEAQ (reference sequence). The CDR3 totals 15 residues. The CDR3 bases are TGTGCCAGCAACTCGGCGGGGACAGGGTCCTACGAGCAGTACTTC. It is translated as CASNSAGTGSYEQYF.

This clone came up a few times. This chain connects TRBV5-4 to TRBJ1-2, with D possibly TRBD1 on 5 matching bases. V was shortened by 0 bases and J by 5 bases, with 11 bases between the two germline ends. The germline V gene encodes CDR1 SGHNT and CDR2 YYREEE (reference sequence). The CDR3 is made up of 14 amino acids. CDR3 residues: CASSLGQPGYGYTF. The CDR3 nucleotides are TGTGCCAGCAGCTTGGGACAGCCAGGGTATGGCTACACCTTC.

The chain couples TRBV4-1 to TRBJ2-6, with a weak D call TRBD1 (6 bases). CDR3 length: 15 residues. Trimming took off 4 bases at V and 1 base at J, with 8 bases between the two ends. In germline, CDR1 is MGHRA, CDR2 YSYEKL. The CDR3 region has the DNA TGCGCCAGCAGCCTAGACAGGTCTGGGGCCAACGTCCTGACTTTC. Its protein product is CASSLDRSGANVLTF.

The chain carries TRBV6-5 and TRBJ2-7, with 7 bases aligning to TRBD2. Germline trimming cut 6 bases from V and 4 bases from J; bases unmatched to any gene: 6. The CDR3 totals 13 residues. Per germline, CDR1 MNHEY and CDR2 SVGAGI. The CDR3 protein is CASSPMRGYEQYF. Here the CDR3 DNA reads TGTGCCAGCAGCCCCATGCGGGGGTACGAGCAGTACTTC.

This clone has a handful of counts. The V gene is TRBV2, the J gene TRBJ2-3; TRBD2 aligns across 9 bases. Germline V gives CDR1 SNHLY, CDR2 FYNNEI. The CDR3 runs 15 residues. Trimming cost V 4 bases and J 3 bases; bases outside gene matches: 5. The DNA for the CDR3 is TGTGCCAGCAGTGGGGCTAGCGGGGCAACAGATACGCAGTATTTT. Residues: CASSGASGATDTQYF.

In its sample, this clone was seen a few times. The chain has TRBV7-9 and TRBJ2-7; TRBD1 agrees at 9 bases. This CDR3 is built from 11 residues. Trimming took 0 bases from V and 13 from J; bases not matched to a gene: 1. Germline CDR1 reads SEHNR; CDR2 reads FQNEAQ (reference sequence). CDR3 in DNA: TGTGCCAGCAGCTTAGCGGGACAGGGCTACTTC. As protein: CASSLAGQGYF.

The CDR3 nucleotides are TGCGCCAGCAGCCCTGGGACTAGCGGAACAGATACGCAGTATTTT. Translation: CASSPGTSGTDTQYF. This chain uses TRBV5-1 with TRBJ2-3, with 11 bases identical to TRBD2. This CDR3 has 15 residues. Trimming removed 4 bases from V and 3 bases from J; junction bases left unmatched: 4. The germline gives CDR1 SGHRS, CDR2 YFSETQ.

The chain couples TRBV9 to TRBJ2-5, with 11 bases fitting TRBD2. Trimming took 0 bases from V and 1 from J; bases not matched to a gene: 2. Germline CDR1 is SGDLS and CDR2 is YYNGEE. The length of the CDR3 is 16 residues. CDR3 in DNA: TGTGCCAGCAGCGTAGAAGGACTAGCGGGCCAAGAGACCCAGTACTTC. Protein product: CASSVEGLAGQETQYF.

The chain links TRBV14 to TRBJ1-4, with D unclear. This CDR3 spans 13 amino acids. The V end was cut by 4 bases, the J end by 3 bases, with 6 bases between. CDR1 and CDR2 from the germline V gene are SGHDN and FVKESK. CDR3 coding DNA: TGTGCCAGCAGCCGAAGCCCTAATGAAAAACTGTTTTTT. It yields the protein CASSRSPNEKLFF.

This clone has just a few counts. The chain uses TRBV7-9 and TRBJ2-4; D perhaps matches TRBD1 (5 bases). The V gene's germline CDR1 is SEHNR and CDR2 FQNEAQ (reference sequence). This CDR3 has 12 amino acids. The V end lost 5 bases, the J end lost 11 bases, and 13 bases lay between the germline ends. The CDR3 coding sequence is TGTGCCAGCAGCACGCAGGGATTGTTTCAGTACTTC. Protein sequence: CASSTQGLFQYF. Using reference TRBV7-9 and TRBJ2-4 for the parts outside the CDR3, the full variable domain is DTGVSQNPRHKITKRGQNVTFRCDPISEHNRLYWYRQTLGQGPEFLTYFQNEAQLEKSRLLSDRFSAERPKGSFSTLEIQRTEQGDSAMYLCASSTQGLFQYFGAGTRLSVL.

The V gene is TRBV10-3, the J gene TRBJ2-3, with a possible D match to TRBD2 (5 bases). The CDR3 is 13 amino acids. Between the trimmed V and J ends, which lost 5 bases and 6 bases, there was a span of 12 bases. In germline, CDR1 is ENHRY, CDR2 SYGVKD. Written as DNA, the CDR3 is TGTGCCATCAGTACCCGGGGAGTGGATACGCAGTATTTT. This translates into CAISTRGVDTQYF.

The rearrangement uses TRBV6-5 and TRBJ2-7; 7 nucleotides line up with TRBD1. The CDR3 is 16 amino acids. V gave up 0 bases and J gave up 4 bases; unmatched junction bases: 9. Germline values: CDR1 MNHEY, CDR2 SVGAGI. The CDR3 coding sequence is TGTGCCAGCAGTTACTCGAGTAGGGGGCTATCGTACGAGCAGTACTTC. Protein product: CASSYSSRGLSYEQYF.

This chain connects TRBV19 to TRBJ2-3; maybe TRBD2 (5 bases). The CDR3 length is 15 residues. The germline V and J ends were trimmed by 5 bases and 4 bases, with 16 bases remaining between them. CDR1 and CDR2 (germline): LNHDA, SQIVND (reference sequence). DNA for the CDR3: TGTGCCAGTAGTCCACTCGCGGGTTTCCCAGATACGCAGTATTTT. Translating it yields CASSPLAGFPDTQYF.

V and J are TRBV7-9 and TRBJ2-7; TRBD1 matches 8 bases. V lost 5 bases, J lost 2 bases, and 5 bases stayed unmatched. Germline CDR1 is SEHNR and CDR2 is FQNEAQ (reference sequence). The CDR3 extends over 14 amino acids. The CDR3 DNA reads as TGTGCCAGCAGCCGGGGACAGGAGACCTACGAGCAGTACTTC. Residues: CASSRGQETYEQYF.

The V call is TRBV7-2, the J call TRBJ2-1; TRBD2 matches 13 bases. CDR3 length: 19 residues. V trimming: 5 bases; J trimming: 0 bases; junction bases outside the gene matches: 10. CDR1 and CDR2 from the germline V gene are SGHTA and FQGNSA. In nucleotides, the CDR3 is TGTGCCAGCAGCCTCAGGACTAGCGGGGGACTGAGCTCCTACAATGAGCAGTTCTTC. Protein: CASSLRTSGGLSSYNEQFF.

The rearrangement joins TRBV7-2 to TRBJ2-1; 8 bases align to TRBD2. V dropped 5 bases and J dropped 0; count of bases not matched to a gene: 0. Germline assignment: CDR1 SGHTA and CDR2 FQGNSA. The CDR3 runs 14 residues. The CDR3 sequence: CASSGTSSYNEQFF. As DNA, the CDR3 is TGTGCCAGCAGCGGGACTAGCTCCTACAATGAGCAGTTCTTC. Full variable domain (outside the CDR3, taken from reference TRBV7-2 and TRBJ2-1): GAGVSQSPSNKVTEKGKDVELRCDPISGHTALYWYRQSLGQGLEFLIYFQGNSAPDKSGLPSDRFSAERTGGSVSTLTIQRTQQEDSAVYLCASSGTSSYNEQFFGPGTRLTVL.